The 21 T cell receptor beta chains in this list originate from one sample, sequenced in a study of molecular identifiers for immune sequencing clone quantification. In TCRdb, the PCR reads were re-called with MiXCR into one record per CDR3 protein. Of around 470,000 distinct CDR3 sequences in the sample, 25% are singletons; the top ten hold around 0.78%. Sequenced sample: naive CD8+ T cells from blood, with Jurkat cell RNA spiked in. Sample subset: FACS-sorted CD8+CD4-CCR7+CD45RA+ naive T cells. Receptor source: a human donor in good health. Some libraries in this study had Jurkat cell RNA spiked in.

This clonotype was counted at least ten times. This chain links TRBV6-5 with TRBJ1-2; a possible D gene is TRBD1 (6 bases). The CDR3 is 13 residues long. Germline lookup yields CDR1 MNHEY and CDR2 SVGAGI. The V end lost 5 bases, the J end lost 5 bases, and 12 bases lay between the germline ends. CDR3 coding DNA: TGTGCCAGCAGTCTGACAGGTCTATATGGCTACACCTTC. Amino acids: CASSLTGLYGYTF.

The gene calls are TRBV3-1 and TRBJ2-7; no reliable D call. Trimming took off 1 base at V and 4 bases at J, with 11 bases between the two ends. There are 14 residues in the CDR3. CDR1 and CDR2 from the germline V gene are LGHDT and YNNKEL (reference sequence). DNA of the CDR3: TGTGCCAGCAGCCAAGGTCCGGTTTCGTACGAGCAGTACTTC. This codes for CASSQGPVSYEQYF.

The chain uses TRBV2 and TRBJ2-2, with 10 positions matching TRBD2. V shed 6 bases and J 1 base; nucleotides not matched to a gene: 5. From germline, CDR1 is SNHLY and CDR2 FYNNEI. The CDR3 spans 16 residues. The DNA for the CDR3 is TGTGCCAGCAGGGGGGGACTAGCGCGGAACACCGGGGAGCTGTTTTTT. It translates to CASRGGLARNTGELFF.

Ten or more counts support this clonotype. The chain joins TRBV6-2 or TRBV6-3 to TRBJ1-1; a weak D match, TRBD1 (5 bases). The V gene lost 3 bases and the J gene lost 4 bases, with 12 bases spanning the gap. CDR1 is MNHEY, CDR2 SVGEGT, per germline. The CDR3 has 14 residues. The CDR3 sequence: CASSYYGGSTEAFF. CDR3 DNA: TGTGCCAGCAGTTATTATGGGGGATCCACTGAAGCTTTCTTT.

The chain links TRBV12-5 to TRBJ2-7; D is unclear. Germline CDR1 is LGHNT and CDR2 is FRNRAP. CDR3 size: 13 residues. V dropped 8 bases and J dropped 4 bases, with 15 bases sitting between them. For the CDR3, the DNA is TGTGCTAGTCGCCGGTTACGGCCGTACGAGCAGTACTTC. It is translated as CASRRLRPYEQYF.

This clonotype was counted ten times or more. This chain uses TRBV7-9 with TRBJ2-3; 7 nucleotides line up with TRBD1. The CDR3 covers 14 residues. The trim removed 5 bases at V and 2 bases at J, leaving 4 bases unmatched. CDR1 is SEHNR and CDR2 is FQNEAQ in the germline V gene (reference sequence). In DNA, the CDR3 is TGTGCCAGCAGCCACGGGACAGACACAGATACGCAGTATTTT. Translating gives CASSHGTDTDTQYF.

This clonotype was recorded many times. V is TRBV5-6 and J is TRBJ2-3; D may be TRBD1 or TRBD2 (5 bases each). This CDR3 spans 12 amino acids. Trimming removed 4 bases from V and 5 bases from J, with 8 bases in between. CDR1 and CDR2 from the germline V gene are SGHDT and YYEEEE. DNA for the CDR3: TGTGCCAGCAGCGGGACCGGAGATACGCAGTATTTT. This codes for CASSGTGDTQYF.

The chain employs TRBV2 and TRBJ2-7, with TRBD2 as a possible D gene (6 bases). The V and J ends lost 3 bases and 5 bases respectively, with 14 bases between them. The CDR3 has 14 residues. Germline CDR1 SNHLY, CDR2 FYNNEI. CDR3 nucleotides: TGTGCCAGCAGTGAGAAGGTGAGCGGGCACGAGCAGTACTTC. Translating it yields CASSEKVSGHEQYF.

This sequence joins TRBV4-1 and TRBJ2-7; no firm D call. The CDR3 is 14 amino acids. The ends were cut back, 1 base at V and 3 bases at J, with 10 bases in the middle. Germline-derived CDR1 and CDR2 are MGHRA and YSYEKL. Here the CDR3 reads CASSQVGYSYEQYF. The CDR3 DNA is TGCGCCAGCAGCCAAGTGGGGTATAGCTACGAGCAGTACTTC.

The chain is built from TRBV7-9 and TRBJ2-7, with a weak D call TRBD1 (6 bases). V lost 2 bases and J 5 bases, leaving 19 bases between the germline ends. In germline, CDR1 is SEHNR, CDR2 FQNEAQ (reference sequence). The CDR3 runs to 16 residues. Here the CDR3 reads CASSLRGSTGVDEQYF. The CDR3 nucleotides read TGTGCCAGCAGCTTAAGGGGGAGTACCGGAGTGGACGAGCAGTACTTC.

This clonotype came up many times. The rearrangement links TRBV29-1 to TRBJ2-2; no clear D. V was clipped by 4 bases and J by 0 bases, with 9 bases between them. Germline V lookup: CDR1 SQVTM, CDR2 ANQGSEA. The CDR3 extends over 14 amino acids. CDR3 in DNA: TGCAGCGTTGCGGAGACCCCGAACACCGGGGAGCTGTTTTTT. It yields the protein CSVAETPNTGELFF.

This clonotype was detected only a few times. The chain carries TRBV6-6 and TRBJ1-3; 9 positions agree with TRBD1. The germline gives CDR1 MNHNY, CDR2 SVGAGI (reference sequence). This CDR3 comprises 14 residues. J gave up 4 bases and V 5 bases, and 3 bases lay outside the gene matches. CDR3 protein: CASSQTGGGNTIYF. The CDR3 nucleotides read TGTGCCAGCAGTCAAACAGGGGGCGGAAACACCATATATTTT.

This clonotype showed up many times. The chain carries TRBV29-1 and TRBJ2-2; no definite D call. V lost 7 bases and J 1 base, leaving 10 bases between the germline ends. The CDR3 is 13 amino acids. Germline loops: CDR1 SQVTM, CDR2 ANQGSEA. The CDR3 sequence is CSAETRNTGELFF. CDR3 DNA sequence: TGCAGCGCCGAGACACGGAACACCGGGGAGCTGTTTTTT.

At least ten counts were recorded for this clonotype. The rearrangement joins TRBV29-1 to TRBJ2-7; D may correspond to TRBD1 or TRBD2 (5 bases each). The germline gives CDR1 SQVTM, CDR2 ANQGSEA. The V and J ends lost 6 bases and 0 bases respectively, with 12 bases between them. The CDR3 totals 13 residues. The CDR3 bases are TGCAGCGTGGGGGACCGGTCCTCCTACGAGCAGTACTTC. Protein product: CSVGDRSSYEQYF.

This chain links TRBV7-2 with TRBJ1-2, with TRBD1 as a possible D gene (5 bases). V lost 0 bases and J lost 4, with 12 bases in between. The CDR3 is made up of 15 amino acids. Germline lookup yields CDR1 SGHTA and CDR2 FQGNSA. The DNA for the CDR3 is TGTGCCAGCAGCTTAGCGGGGGAGTGGGTCTATGGCTACACCTTC. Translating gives CASSLAGEWVYGYTF.

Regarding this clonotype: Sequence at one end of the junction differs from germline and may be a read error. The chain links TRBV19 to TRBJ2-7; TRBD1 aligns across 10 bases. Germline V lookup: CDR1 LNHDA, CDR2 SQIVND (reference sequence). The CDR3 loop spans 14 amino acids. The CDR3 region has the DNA TGTGCCAGTAGTGAAGGACAGGGGGTTGACGAGCTGTACTTC. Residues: CASSEGQGVDELYF.

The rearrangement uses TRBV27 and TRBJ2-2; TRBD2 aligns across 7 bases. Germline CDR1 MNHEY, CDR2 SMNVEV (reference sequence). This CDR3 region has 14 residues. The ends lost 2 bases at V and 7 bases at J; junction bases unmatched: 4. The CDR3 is CASSLQGGNGELFF. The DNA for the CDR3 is TGTGCCAGCAGTTTACAGGGAGGGAACGGGGAGCTGTTTTTT.

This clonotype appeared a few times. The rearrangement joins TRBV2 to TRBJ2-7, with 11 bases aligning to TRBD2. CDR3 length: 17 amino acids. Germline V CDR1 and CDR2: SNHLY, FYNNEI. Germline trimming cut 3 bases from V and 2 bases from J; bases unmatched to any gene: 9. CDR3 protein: CASSDRTSGLTPYEQYF. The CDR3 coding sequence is TGTGCCAGCAGTGATAGGACTAGCGGGCTTACCCCCTACGAGCAGTACTTC.

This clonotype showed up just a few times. This CDR3 reads CASSLDGLVGEEQYF. The CDR3 DNA sequence: TGTGCCAGCAGCTTAGACGGATTGGTGGGCGAAGAGCAGTACTTC. The genes are TRBV7-9 and TRBJ2-7, with unresolved D. CDR1 and CDR2 (germline): SEHNR, FQNEAQ (reference sequence). The ends were cut back, 1 base at V and 7 bases at J, with 17 bases in the middle. The CDR3 is 15 amino acids.

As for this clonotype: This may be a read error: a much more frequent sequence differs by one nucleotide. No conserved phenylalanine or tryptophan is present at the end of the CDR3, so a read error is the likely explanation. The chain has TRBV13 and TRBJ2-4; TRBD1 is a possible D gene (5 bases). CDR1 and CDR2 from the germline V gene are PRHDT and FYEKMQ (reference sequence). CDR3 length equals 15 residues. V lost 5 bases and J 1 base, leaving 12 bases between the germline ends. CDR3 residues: CASSPTDSAKNIQYS. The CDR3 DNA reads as TGTGCCAGCAGCCCCACTGACAGTGCCAAAAACATTCAGTACTCC.

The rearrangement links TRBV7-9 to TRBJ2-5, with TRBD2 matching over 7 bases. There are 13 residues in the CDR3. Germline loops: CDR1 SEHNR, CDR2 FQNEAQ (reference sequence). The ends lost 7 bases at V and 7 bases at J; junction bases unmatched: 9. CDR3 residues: CASTLVSGGTQYF. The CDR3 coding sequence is TGTGCCAGCACCCTAGTGTCGGGGGGGACCCAGTACTTC.